The rows below give T cell receptor beta chains drawn from one sample of a study of graft-versus-host responses after intestinal transplantation. Produced via immunoSEQ multiplex PCR; TCRdb's table is partial and in-frame only. In the table there are over 20,000 clones, around 92% of which are singletons. This specimen consisted of PBMCs, obtained about 9 months after intestinal transplant. The receptors here all came from a human patient who received an intestinal transplant, so some T cells may come from the graft donor. The CDR3 runs from the conserved cysteine through the conserved F or W.

J: TRBJ2-1; V: TRBV5-1; CDR3: CASSLDRGLNEQFF
J: TRBJ2-7; V: TRBV6-1; CDR3: CASSVIRDRDSEQYF
J: TRBJ2-7; V: TRBV19; CDR3: CASASGIEQYF
J: TRBJ2-7; V: TRBV4-3; CDR3: CASSHDSSYEQYF
J: TRBJ2-1; V: TRBV27; CDR3: CASSSGLTLEQFF
J: TRBJ2-3; V: TRBV7-9; CDR3: CATRGGFGTDTQYF
J: TRBJ2-7; V: TRBV7-9; CDR3: CASSSTRDGQYF
J: TRBJ2-1; V: TRBV7-2; CDR3: CASSGQGTDNEQFF
J: TRBJ2-1; V: TRBV6-6; CDR3: CASSQLAADNEQFF
J: TRBJ1-2; V: TRBV4-1; CDR3: CASSPRSRGRYGYTF
J: TRBJ2-7; V: TRBV9; CDR3: CASKTGTASYEQYF
J: TRBJ2-5; V: TRBV5-1; CDR3: CASRAGGRETQYF
J: TRBJ2-5; V: TRBV6-1; CDR3: CASSKGAGLQQETQYF
J: TRBJ2-7; V: TRBV2; CDR3: CASSEGTENYEQYF
J: TRBJ2-1; V: TRBV7-2; CDR3: CASSGQSGNEQFF
J: TRBJ1-5; V: TRBV27; CDR3: CASSFHRGSNQPQHF
J: TRBJ2-1; V: TRBV27; CDR3: CASGLLAGGDNEQFF
J: TRBJ2-7; V: TRBV5-4; CDR3: CASSQVGEQYF
J: TRBJ2-7; V: TRBV28; CDR3: CASSLILQGNYEQYF
J: TRBJ1-5; V: TRBV27; CDR3: CASSPSGDGQPQHF
J: TRBJ2-7; V: TRBV19; CDR3: CASSTSGRASDEQYF
J: TRBJ2-1; V: TRBV13; CDR3: CASSLRDGSVNEQFF
J: TRBJ2-7; V: TRBV7-9; CDR3: CASSQGFWYEQYF
J: TRBJ1-3; V: TRBV30; CDR3: CACYEQGEAGNTIYF
J: TRBJ2-2; V: TRBV14; CDR3: CASSQGVSGIKNTGELFF
J: TRBJ2-1; V: TRBV6-5; CDR3: CASRTGYNEQFF
J: TRBJ2-2; V: TRBV19; CDR3: CASSINGANTGELFF
J: TRBJ2-3; V: TRBV11-2; CDR3: CASSSPKRDTQYF
J: TRBJ2-2; V: TRBV5-1; CDR3: CASSLVPASNTGELFF
J: TRBJ2-5; V: TRBV2; CDR3: CASSVDRGGETQYF
J: TRBJ1-2; V: TRBV27; CDR3: CASSLSSWDPSLYGYTF
J: TRBJ2-1; V: TRBV19; CDR3: CASSARGAGGINEQFF
J: TRBJ1-1; V: TRBV6-5; CDR3: CASSNVGVNTEAFF
J: TRBJ1-4; V: TRBV27; CDR3: CASSFQGAGEKLFF
J: TRBJ2-6; V: TRBV1; CDR3: CTSSQERTSGANVLTF
J: TRBJ2-7; V: TRBV11-2; CDR3: CASSLRVSGRRSSYEQYF
J: TRBJ1-4; V: TRBV7-9; CDR3: CASSRTASNEKLFF
J: TRBJ2-3; V: TRBV11-2; CDR3: CASSLTRAGGADTQYF
J: TRBJ1-5; V: TRBV27; CDR3: CASSGTESNQPQHF
J: TRBJ2-5; V: TRBV10-3; CDR3: CAHRWTRMKKQETQYF
J: TRBJ2-7; V: TRBV7-8; CDR3: CASSLDRHEQYF
J: TRBJ1-2; V: TRBV15; CDR3: CATSRVGGNGYTF
J: TRBJ2-3; V: TRBV5-8; CDR3: CASSPGLAGTDTQYF
J: TRBJ1-4; V: TRBV5-1; CDR3: CASSSGGGELFF
J: TRBJ2-3; V: TRBV7-9; CDR3: CASSLAWGRVRDTQYF
J: TRBJ2-3; V: TRBV19; CDR3: CASSTSRIDTQYF
J: TRBJ2-1; V: TRBV27; CDR3: CASSKLAGGQDNEQFF
J: TRBJ2-3; V: TRBV6-4; CDR3: CASSDAGPTDTQYF
J: TRBJ1-4; V: TRBV7-2; CDR3: CASSLTGTVNEKLFF
J: TRBJ1-4; V: TRBV30; CDR3: CAWSVRQGGREKLFF
J: TRBJ2-1; V: TRBV6-6; CDR3: CASSYGESYNEQFF
J: TRBJ1-1; V: TRBV6-5; CDR3: CASNGWNTEAFF
J: TRBJ1-2; V: TRBV6-1; CDR3: CASTWRNYGYTF
J: -; V: TRBV28; CDR3: CASSPSLAGGPYEQYF
J: TRBJ2-3; V: TRBV6-5; CDR3: CASSFLTGGDTDTQYF
J: TRBJ2-1; V: TRBV13; CDR3: CASSLGLDTSGRIYNEQFF
J: TRBJ2-7; V: TRBV10-2; CDR3: CASSSGQGAAYEQYF
J: TRBJ1-6; V: TRBV6-5; CDR3: CASSYGQGASPLHF
J: TRBJ1-1; V: TRBV19; CDR3: CASSIDPPLNTEAFF
J: TRBJ1-2; V: TRBV27; CDR3: CASSLSGEVGYTF